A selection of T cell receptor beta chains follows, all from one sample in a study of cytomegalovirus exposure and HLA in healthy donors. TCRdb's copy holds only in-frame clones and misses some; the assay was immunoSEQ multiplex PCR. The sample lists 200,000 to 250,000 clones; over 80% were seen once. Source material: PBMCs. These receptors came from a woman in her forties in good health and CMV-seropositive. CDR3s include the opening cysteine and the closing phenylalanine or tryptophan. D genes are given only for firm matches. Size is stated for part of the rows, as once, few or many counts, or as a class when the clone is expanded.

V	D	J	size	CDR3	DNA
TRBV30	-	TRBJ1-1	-	CAWSVGGVGNTEAFF	TGTGCCTGGAGTGTAGGGGGGGTCGGGAACACTGAAGCTTTCTTT
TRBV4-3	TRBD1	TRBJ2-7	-	CASSHDRGRYEQYF	TGCGCCAGCAGCCATGACAGGGGGCGGTACGAGCAGTACTTC
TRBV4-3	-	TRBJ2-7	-	CASSQDYGGKSRYF	TGCGCCAGCAGCCAAGATTATGGGGGGAAAAGTCGGTACTTC
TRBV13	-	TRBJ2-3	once	CARRGTDTQYF	TGTGCCCGCCGGGGGACAGATACGCAGTATTTT
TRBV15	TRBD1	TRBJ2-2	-	CATRDRRTGELFF	TGTGCCACAAGGGACAGGCGGACCGGGGAGCTGTTTTTT
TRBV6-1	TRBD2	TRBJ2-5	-	CASRTGTSGTYQYF	TGTGCCAGCAGGACCGGGACTAGCGGGACTTATCAGTACTTC
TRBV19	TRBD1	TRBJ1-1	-	CASRAGQGEAFF	TGTGCCAGTAGGGCGGGACAGGGAGAAGCTTTCTTT
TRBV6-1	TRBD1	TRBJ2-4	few	CASSARDSIDSQYF	TGTGCCAGCAGTGCACGGGACAGCATAGATTCCCAGTACTTC
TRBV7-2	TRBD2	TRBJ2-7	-	CASSLPSGGWDYEQYF	TGTGCCAGCAGCCTCCCTAGCGGGGGCTGGGACTACGAGCAGTACTTC
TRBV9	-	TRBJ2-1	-	CASSVTGFEQFF	TGTGCCAGCAGCGTGACGGGGTTTGAGCAGTTCTTC
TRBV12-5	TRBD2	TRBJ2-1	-	CASGLTRTSGGLYNEQFF	TGTGCTAGTGGTTTGACCAGGACTAGCGGGGGCCTGTACAATGAGCAGTTCTTC
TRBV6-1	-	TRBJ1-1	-	CASSEYFEEGSEAFF	TGTGCCAGCAGTGAATACTTTGAAGAGGGATCTGAAGCTTTCTTT
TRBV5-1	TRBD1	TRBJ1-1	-	CASTHSTGLTGLNTEAFF	TGCGCCAGCACCCACAGTACGGGATTGACAGGGCTGAACACTGAAGCTTTCTTT
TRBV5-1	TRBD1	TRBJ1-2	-	CASSPGTGGNYGYTF	TGCGCCAGCAGCCCCGGGACAGGGGGCAACTATGGCTACACCTTC
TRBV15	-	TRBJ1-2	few	CATSRGGSYGYTF	TGTGCCACCAGCAGAGGCGGGTCGTATGGCTACACCTTC
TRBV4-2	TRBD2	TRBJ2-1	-	CASSPRLAGDTNEQFF	TGTGCCAGCAGCCCGAGACTAGCGGGAGACACCAATGAGCAGTTCTTC
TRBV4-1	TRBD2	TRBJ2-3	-	CASSHFSGATDTQYF	TGCGCCAGCAGCCACTTCAGCGGGGCCACAGATACGCAGTATTTT
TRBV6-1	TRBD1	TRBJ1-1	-	CASRAQGENTEAFF	TGTGCCAGCAGAGCACAGGGGGAGAACACTGAAGCTTTCTTT
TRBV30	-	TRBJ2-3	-	CAWSRDTQYF	TGTGCCTGGAGCAGGGATACGCAGTATTTT
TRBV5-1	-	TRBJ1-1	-	CASTRGTGNTEAFF	TGCGCCAGCACCCGCGGGACGGGGAACACTGAAGCTTTCTTT
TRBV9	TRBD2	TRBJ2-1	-	CASSALAGADNEQFF	TGTGCCAGCAGCGCCCTAGCGGGAGCCGACAATGAGCAGTTCTTC
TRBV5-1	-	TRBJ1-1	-	CASSLRAGGGTEAFF	TGCGCCAGCAGCTTGAGGGCCGGAGGAGGGACTGAAGCTTTCTTT
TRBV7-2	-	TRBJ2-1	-	CASSFLRVNNEQFF	TGTGCCAGCAGCTTTCTCCGGGTCAACAATGAGCAGTTCTTC
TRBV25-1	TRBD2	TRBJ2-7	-	CASSPMRGTASYEQYF	TGTGCCAGCAGCCCGATGCGGGGGACGGCCTCCTACGAGCAGTACTTC
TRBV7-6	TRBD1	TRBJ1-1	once	CASRLRTGDTEAFF	TGTGCCAGCAGACTTCGGACAGGGGACACTGAAGCTTTCTTT
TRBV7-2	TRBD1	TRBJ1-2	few	CASTPPKGATSYTF	TGTGCCAGCACCCCGCCAAAGGGGGCCACTAGCTACACCTTC
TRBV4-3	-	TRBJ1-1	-	CASSQEPNMNTEAFF	TGCGCCAGCAGCCAAGAACCGAACATGAACACTGAAGCTTTCTTT
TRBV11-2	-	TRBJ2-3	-	CASSFAESTDTQYF	TGTGCCAGCAGCTTCGCGGAGAGCACAGATACGCAGTATTTT